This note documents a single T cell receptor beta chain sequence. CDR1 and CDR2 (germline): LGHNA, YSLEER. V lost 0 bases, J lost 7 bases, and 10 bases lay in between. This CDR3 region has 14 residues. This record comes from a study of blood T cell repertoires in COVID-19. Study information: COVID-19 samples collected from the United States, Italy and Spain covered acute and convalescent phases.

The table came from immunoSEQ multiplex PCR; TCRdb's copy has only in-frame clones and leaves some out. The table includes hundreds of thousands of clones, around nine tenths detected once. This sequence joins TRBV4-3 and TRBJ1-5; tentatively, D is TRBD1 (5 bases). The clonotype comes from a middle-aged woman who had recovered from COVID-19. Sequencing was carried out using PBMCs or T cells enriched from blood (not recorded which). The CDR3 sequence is CASSQDSRVQPQHF. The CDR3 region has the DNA TGCGCCAGCAGCCAAGATTCCAGGGTCCAGCCCCAGCATTTT.